One sample yielded the 3 T cell receptor beta chains listed below, sequenced in a study of blood T cell repertoires in COVID-19 (dated by TCRdb to 2019 to 2021). The receptor library was made with the immunoSEQ multiplex PCR assay. This immuneACCESS table, as held by TCRdb, lists in-frame sequences with V and J called but not all clones. Of the missing ones, under half trace to an unresolved V gene in checked studies; the others have no known cause. The sample records under 450,000 clones, over 75% of which are singletons. The top ten clonotypes cover around 3% of the sample. Sequenced sample: PBMCs or T cells enriched from blood (not recorded which). The receptors here all came from a woman in her twenties or thirties who had recovered from COVID-19.

This sequence joins TRBV28 and TRBJ1-1; D gene uncertain. CDR3 length equals 16 residues. Trimming shortened V by 8 bases and J by 0 bases, and 19 bases separated the two germline ends. The germline gives CDR1 MDHEN, CDR2 SYDVKM. CDR3 coding DNA: TGTGCCAGCCTATTCCGGAGTCCCAAAATGAACACTGAAGCTTTCTTT. Its translation is CASLFRSPKMNTEAFF.

The CDR3 bases are TGTGCCAGTAGCTTATCCCTGACAGGGAACACTGAAGCTTTCTTT. It yields the protein CASSLSLTGNTEAFF. V is TRBV19 and J is TRBJ1-1, with a possible D match to TRBD1 (6 bases). This CDR3 is 15 amino acids long. CDR1 and CDR2 (germline): LNHDA, SQIVND (reference sequence). Between the trimmed V and J ends, which lost 6 bases and 1 base, there was a span of 15 bases.

The chain employs TRBV28 and TRBJ2-7; D may be TRBD1 (6 bases). The CDR3 is made up of 13 amino acids. Trimming stripped 6 bases from V and 4 bases from J, with 13 bases between. Per the germline V gene, CDR1 is MDHEN and CDR2 is SYDVKM. CDR3 sequence: CASRPGQTYEQYF. The CDR3 DNA reads as TGTGCCAGCAGACCCGGACAGACTTACGAGCAGTACTTC. The whole variable domain, remainder taken from reference TRBV28 and TRBJ2-7, is DVKVTQSSRYLVKRTGEKVFLECVQDMDHENMFWYRQDPGLGLRLIYFSYDVKMKEKGDIPEGYSVSREKKERFSLILESASTNQTSMYLCASRPGQTYEQYFGPGTRLTVT.